This T cell receptor (beta chain) was observed in a study of beta chain features in type 1 diabetes. Overall study results and limits: Significant though moderate, a shortening of TCRB CDR3s appeared in all four CD4+ subsets of Type 1 diabetes patients.

To note about this clone: The antigen is not known.

On average, the one heparinised blood draw given by each donor was around 110 mL. Expressed TCRB transcripts were sequenced, since all the RNA that had been isolated was reverse transcribed. TCRdb keeps only in-frame clones here, not all; method: immunoSEQ multiplex PCR. The sample lists about 220,000 clones, 11% occurring once. With V trimmed by 1 base and J by 6 bases, 7 bases remained unmatched. The CDR3 covers 16 residues. The germline V gene has CDR1 SGHDT and CDR2 YYEEEE. This clonotype originated in a man in his late teens or twenties in good health. The rearrangement uses TRBV5-6 and TRBJ2-1; 10 nucleotides agree with TRBD2. Input material: central memory CD4+ T cells from blood. CDR3 nucleotide sequence: TGTGCCAGCAGCTTGTTGGGGAGCGGGAGGGCCAATGAGCAGTTCTTC. This encodes CASSLLGSGRANEQFF.